These T cell receptor beta chains were read from a single sample in a study of T cells after somatic rescue of genetic block. The assay was immunoSEQ multiplex PCR, and TCRdb's table has in-frame clones only and misses some. The data show 100,000 to 120,000 clones, 80% to 95% seen once. Material for sequencing was peripheral blood mononuclear cells (PBMCs). These receptors were obtained from a woman under 30. CDR3s include the opening cysteine and the closing phenylalanine or tryptophan. The D gene is left open where the match is weak. Clone size, where shown, is once, few, many, or a class for clones that have expanded.

abundance | j_gene | d_gene | v_gene | CDR3nt | CDR3aa
- | TRBJ1-1 | - | TRBV11-3 | TGTGCCAGCAGCCCCGGGGGGGCTGAAGCTTTCTTT | CASSPGGAEAFF
- | TRBJ2-1 | TRBD2 | TRBV9 | TGTGCCAGCAGCGTAATCAGCGGGGTCCCCTACAATGAGCAGTTCTTC | CASSVISGVPYNEQFF
once | TRBJ2-5 | TRBD1 | TRBV7-9 | TGTGCCAGCAGCCCCCGCGGGACAGGCCTGAAAGAGACCCAGTACTTC | CASSPRGTGLKETQYF
- | TRBJ2-7 | - | TRBV6-1 | TGTGCCAGCAGTGCACTATATCAGGGTGACGAGCAGTACTTC | CASSALYQGDEQYF
- | TRBJ1-1 | - | TRBV9 | TGTGCCAGCAGCGTAGGTTATTCGAACACTGAAGCTTTCTTT | CASSVGYSNTEAFF
- | TRBJ2-2 | - | TRBV4-3 | TGCGCCAGCAGCCAGGGTCGAGGGATCGGGGAGCTGTTTTTT | CASSQGRGIGELFF
- | TRBJ1-6 | - | TRBV6-5 | TGTGCCAGCAGGCTGGGGAGGAAAGCCGATTCACCCCTCCACTTT | CASRLGRKADSPLHF
once | TRBJ1-1 | - | TRBV5-1 | TGCGCCAGCAGCTTGGAACAGAACACTGAAGCTTTCTTT | CASSLEQNTEAFF
- | TRBJ2-2 | - | TRBV27 | TGTGCCAGCAGGGGACTGCGAATCACCGGGGAGCTGTTTTTT | CASRGLRITGELFF
- | TRBJ1-3 | TRBD1 | TRBV27 | TGTGCCAGCAGTTTATCAGGGACAGGGGGAAACACCATATATTTT | CASSLSGTGGNTIYF
- | TRBJ2-3 | TRBD2 | TRBV6-4 | TGTGCCAGCAGCGATGGGACTAGCGGGAGCACAGATACGCAGTATTTT | CASSDGTSGSTDTQYF
- | TRBJ2-2 | - | TRBV9 | TGTGCCAGCAGCGTAAATACAGTAAAGACGAACACCGGGGAGCTGTTTTTT | CASSVNTVKTNTGELFF
- | TRBJ2-5 | TRBD2 | TRBV6-4 | TGTGCCAGCAGTGCCGGGACTAGTCAAGAGACCCAGTACTTC | CASSAGTSQETQYF
- | TRBJ1-1 | - | TRBV4-2 | TGTGCCAGCAGCCAAGAAATTAACCAGATATATGTCGCTGAAGCTTTCTTT | CASSQEINQIYVAEAFF
- | TRBJ2-3 | - | TRBV9 | TGTGCCAGCAGCGTAGGAGGGGACCGCACAGATACGCAGTATTTT | CASSVGGDRTDTQYF
- | TRBJ2-7 | TRBD1 | TRBV27 | TGTGCCAGCAGTCCCGGACAGGGAGTGGGCGAGCAGTACTTC | CASSPGQGVGEQYF
once | TRBJ2-7 | - | TRBV23-1 | TGCGCCAGCAGTCAATCTAAGGGATCTCGGTACGAGCAGTACTTC | CASSQSKGSRYEQYF
- | TRBJ1-3 | TRBD1 | TRBV9 | TGTGCCAGCAGCCCCGACAGGGAACCTGGAAACACCATATATTTT | CASSPDREPGNTIYF
- | TRBJ2-5 | TRBD1 | TRBV5-1 | TGCGCCAGCAGCTACCGGACAGGCCCGTCACAAGAGACCCAGTACTTC | CASSYRTGPSQETQYF
- | TRBJ2-3 | - | TRBV11-2 | TGTGCCAGCAGCCTAGCGTTTGGCACAGATACGCAGTATTTT | CASSLAFGTDTQYF
- | TRBJ2-1 | - | TRBV5-1 | TGCGCCAGCAGCATCGGGGGTCAAAGGTACAATGAGCAGTTCTTC | CASSIGGQRYNEQFF
- | TRBJ1-2 | - | TRBV6-5 | TGTGCCAGCAGTTACTCATGGTCAGACTATGGCTACACCTTC | CASSYSWSDYGYTF
- | TRBJ2-1 | - | TRBV10-2 | TGCGCCAGCAGTGAAACTGTAACTTACAATGAGCAGTTCTTC | CASSETVTYNEQFF
- | TRBJ1-5 | - | TRBV9 | TGTGCCAGCAGTCGGGACCTTTCAGAGGAGCCCCAGCATTTT | CASSRDLSEEPQHF
- | TRBJ1-3 | TRBD1 | TRBV19 | TGTGCCAGTAAGCCCGGACAGGGAATAAACACCATATATTTT | CASKPGQGINTIYF
- | TRBJ2-1 | - | TRBV5-4 | TGTGCCAGCAGCTTGGCCCCTTTGGCGGGGTACAATGAGCAGTTCTTC | CASSLAPLAGYNEQFF
- | TRBJ2-1 | TRBD2 | TRBV5-1 | TGCGCCAGCACCGGGACTACTAGCTCCTACAATGAGCAGTTCTTC | CASTGTTSSYNEQFF
- | TRBJ2-3 | - | TRBV21-1 | TGTGCCAGCAGCAACCCCCCCCGCCGAAGCGGGGCCACAGATACGCAGTATTTT | CASSNPPRRSGATDTQYF
once | TRBJ2-7 | TRBD1 | TRBV5-1 | TGCGCCAGCAGTACAGGGGTTTACGAGCAGTACTTC | CASSTGVYEQYF
- | TRBJ2-7 | - | TRBV19 | TGTGCCACCGCCAATCCGCACCAATCCTACGAGCAGTACTTC | CATANPHQSYEQYF
- | TRBJ1-6 | TRBD1 | TRBV2 | TGTGCCAGCAGAGCGGGACAGGGCTATAATTCACCCCTCCACTTT | CASRAGQGYNSPLHF
- | TRBJ2-1 | - | TRBV5-4 | TGTGCCACCTGGAAGGGGCCCTCCTACAATGAGCAGTTCTTC | CATWKGPSYNEQFF
- | TRBJ2-7 | TRBD2 | TRBV10-3 | TGTGCCACCGGACTAGCGGGGGCCCCCGAGCAGTACTTC | CATGLAGAPEQYF
- | TRBJ2-5 | - | TRBV19 | TGTGCCAGTAGCCCGATAGGTTTCGGTCTTCAAGAGACCCAGTACGAGACCCAGTACTTC | CASSPIGFGLQETQYETQYF
- | TRBJ1-5 | - | TRBV27 | TGTGCCAGCAGCCGTGACAGTTATAGCAATCAGCCCCAGCATTTT | CASSRDSYSNQPQHF
- | TRBJ2-1 | - | TRBV30 | TGTGCCTGGAGTAAGGACTACAATGAGCAGTTCTTC | CAWSKDYNEQFF
- | TRBJ2-5 | TRBD2 | TRBV5-6 | TGTGCCAGCCGCCCCGGCGGGAGACAGACCCAGTACTTC | CASRPGGRQTQYF
- | TRBJ2-3 | - | TRBV5-1 | TGCGCCAGCAGCTTGCGCGGCGTCCACACAGATACGCAGTATTTT | CASSLRGVHTDTQYF
- | TRBJ2-1 | TRBD2 | TRBV7-6 | TGTGCCAGCAGCCCGTACCCCGGACTAGCGGGGGATGAGCAGTTCTTC | CASSPYPGLAGDEQFF
- | TRBJ1-2 | - | TRBV19 | TGTGCCAGTAGTAATCAGGGGTTATATGGCTACACCTTC | CASSNQGLYGYTF
- | TRBJ1-3 | TRBD1 | TRBV7-8 | TGTGCCAGCAGACGGGACAGGGCTGGAAACACCATATATTTT | CASRRDRAGNTIYF
few | TRBJ1-1 | - | TRBV11-3 | TGTGCCAGCAGCTTAGGGGTCTGGGGCACGAACACTGAAGCTTTCTTT | CASSLGVWGTNTEAFF
few | TRBJ1-6 | - | TRBV6-4 | TGTGCCAGCAGTGAACGGGGTATGGCTTCACCCCTCCACTTT | CASSERGMASPLHF
- | TRBJ1-3 | - | TRBV7-3 | TGTGCCAGCAGCTTAGGCCCCGAGTCGGGAAACACCATATATTTT | CASSLGPESGNTIYF
- | TRBJ2-7 | - | TRBV7-2 | TGTGCCAGCAGCTCCTACAGGGTAACGGGCTACGAGCAGTACTTC | CASSSYRVTGYEQYF
- | TRBJ1-6 | - | TRBV19 | TGTGCCAGTAGTCTTACCGGGACATATAATTCACCCCTCCACTTT | CASSLTGTYNSPLHF
- | TRBJ2-5 | TRBD2 | TRBV30 | TGTGCCTGGAGCGGGGGGGGTAGTAGAGAGACCCAGTACTTC | CAWSGGGSRETQYF
- | TRBJ1-3 | TRBD1 | TRBV19 | TGTGCCAGTAGTATGCAGGGGGCTGGAAACACCATATATTTT | CASSMQGAGNTIYF
- | TRBJ1-5 | TRBD1 | TRBV15 | TGTGCCACCAGCGGAGGGGGCACCGGAGATCAGCCCCAGCATTTT | CATSGGGTGDQPQHF
- | TRBJ1-1 | - | TRBV5-1 | TGCGCCAGCAGCGACGATCCGGTGAACACTGAAGCTTTCTTT | CASSDDPVNTEAFF